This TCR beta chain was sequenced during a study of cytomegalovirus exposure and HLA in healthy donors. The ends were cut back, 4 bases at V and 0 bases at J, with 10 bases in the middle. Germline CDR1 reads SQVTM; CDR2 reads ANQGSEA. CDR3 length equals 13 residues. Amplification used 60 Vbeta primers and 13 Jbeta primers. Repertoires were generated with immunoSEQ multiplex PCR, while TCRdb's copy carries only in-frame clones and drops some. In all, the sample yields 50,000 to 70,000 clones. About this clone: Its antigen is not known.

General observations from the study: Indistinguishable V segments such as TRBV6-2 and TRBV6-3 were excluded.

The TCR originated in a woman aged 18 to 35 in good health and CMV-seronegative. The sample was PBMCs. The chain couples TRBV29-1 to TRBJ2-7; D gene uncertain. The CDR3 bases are TGCAGCGTTGGAGGCGGAATCTCCTACGAGCAGTACTTC. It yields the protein CSVGGGISYEQYF.